This passage covers 31 T cell receptor beta chains from one sample sequenced in a study of T cell responses to AZD1222 COVID-19 vaccine. Only in-frame clones appear in the TCRdb table, and some are missing; sequencing was by immunoSEQ multiplex PCR. The sample has about 130,000 clones; approximately 90% are singletons. The sample was peripheral blood, taken 28 days after the second AZD1222 dose. All receptors come from an adult who received the AZD1222 COVID-19 vaccine.

This rearrangement joins TRBV29-1 to TRBJ2-3; possibly TRBD1 or TRBD2 for D (5 bases each). Deletions cut 6 bases from V and 6 bases from J, with 19 bases between. Per the germline V gene, CDR1 is SQVTM and CDR2 is ANQGSEA. There are 14 residues in the CDR3. The CDR3 loop is CSVDQGPRGDTQYF. The CDR3 region has the DNA TGCAGCGTAGACCAGGGACCCCGAGGGGATACGCAGTATTTT.

This chain joins TRBV6-2 or TRBV6-3 and TRBJ1-1; D is uncertain. CDR3 length equals 14 residues. Trimming took off 2 bases at V and 2 bases at J, with 9 bases between the two ends. Germline loops: CDR1 MNHEY, CDR2 SVGEGT. CDR3 sequence reads: CASSYERTNTEAFF. The CDR3 region has the DNA TGTGCCAGCAGTTACGAAAGAACTAACACTGAAGCTTTCTTT.

A few counts support this clone. The rearrangement links TRBV5-1 to TRBJ2-2; unclear D gene. Germline CDR1 reads SGHRS; CDR2 reads YFSETQ. V was cut by 4 bases and J by 3 bases, with 13 bases left in between. The CDR3 loop spans 15 amino acids. CDR3 nucleotides: TGCGCCAGCAGCGTCGGCGGACGGGACACCGGGGAGCTGTTTTTT. Translation: CASSVGGRDTGELFF.

This chain uses TRBV15 with TRBJ2-1; 12 bases map to TRBD2. Unmatched junction bases numbered 13, after V lost 1 base and J lost 9 bases. The germline gives CDR1 LNHNV, CDR2 YYDKDF (reference sequence). This CDR3 has 18 amino acids. CDR3 in amino acids: CATSRATLLRLAGAEQFF. The CDR3 DNA is TGTGCCACCAGCAGAGCGACTTTGCTAAGACTAGCGGGAGCTGAGCAGTTCTTC. Supplemented by reference TRBV15 and TRBJ2-1, the full variable domain reads DAMVIQNPRYQVTQFGKPVTLSCSQTLNHNVMYWYQQKSSQAPKLLFHYYDKDFNNEADTPDNFQSRRPNTSFCFLDIRSPGLGDTAMYLCATSRATLLRLAGAEQFFGPGTRLTVL.

The chain is built from TRBV30 and TRBJ1-1, with D perhaps matching TRBD1 (5 bases). The CDR3 is made up of 13 amino acids. The germline V gene has CDR1 GTSNPN and CDR2 SVGIG (reference sequence). Trimming cost V 3 bases and J 0 bases, with 8 bases left between them. In DNA form, the CDR3 reads TGTGCCTGGAGCGGACATGTGAACACTGAAGCTTTCTTT. Its translation is CAWSGHVNTEAFF.

The chain uses TRBV2 and TRBJ1-5; D ambiguous. This CDR3 region has 16 residues. V lost 6 bases, J lost 0 bases, and 15 bases lay in between. Germline V gives CDR1 SNHLY, CDR2 FYNNEI. Here the CDR3 reads CASRTPAAGSNQPQHF. The CDR3 nucleotides read TGTGCCAGCAGGACCCCCGCCGCAGGTAGCAATCAGCCCCAGCATTTT.

V is TRBV5-1 and J is TRBJ2-3; TRBD2 aligns across 8 bases. Germline trimming cut 4 bases from V and 2 bases from J; bases unmatched to any gene: 6. The CDR3 is 15 residues long. Germline V CDR1 and CDR2: SGHRS, YFSETQ. The DNA of the CDR3 is TGCGCCAGCAGCCCACTAGCGGAGCCCACAGATACGCAGTATTTT. It yields the protein CASSPLAEPTDTQYF.

The chain joins TRBV2 to TRBJ1-5, with 7 bases lining up with TRBD1. The J segment lost 1 base and the V segment lost 1 base, leaving 4 bases of the junction unmatched. The CDR3 extends over 16 amino acids. Germline CDR1 and CDR2: SNHLY and FYNNEI. The CDR3 DNA is TGTGCCAGCAGTGAAGGCAGGGGGGCGAGCAATCAGCCCCAGCATTTT. It specifies CASSEGRGASNQPQHF.

The chain joins TRBV5-1 to TRBJ2-3; D is unclear. Germline lookup yields CDR1 SGHRS and CDR2 YFSETQ. The CDR3 has 12 amino acids. Trimming left V 4 bases short and J 2 bases short, with 5 bases between. Written as DNA, the CDR3 is TGCGCCAGCAGCCCAAACACAGATACGCAGTATTTT. Translated: CASSPNTDTQYF.

The chain is built from TRBV5-6 and TRBJ2-7, with TRBD2 matching 8 bases. CDR3 size: 14 residues. Trimming took 6 bases from V and 6 from J; bases not matched to a gene: 11. CDR1 and CDR2 from the germline V gene are SGHDT and YYEEEE. The CDR3 DNA sequence: TGTGCCAGCACCCTACGTCCGGGAGGGTTCGAGCAGTACTTC. The encoded protein is CASTLRPGGFEQYF.

CDR3 nucleotides: TGCGCCAGCAGCCTGCCCTCGACAGGCACCGGGGGAAACACCATATATTTT. Translation: CASSLPSTGTGGNTIYF. V and J are TRBV5-1 and TRBJ1-3; D might be TRBD1 (6 bases). V was clipped by 4 bases and J by 4 bases, with 21 bases between them. This CDR3 contains 17 residues. Germline V gene lookup returns CDR1 SGHRS and CDR2 YFSETQ.

V and J are TRBV9 and TRBJ2-5; 9 bases match TRBD1. The CDR3 totals 13 residues. From germline, CDR1 is SGDLS and CDR2 YYNGEE. V dropped 3 bases and J dropped 5; count of bases not matched to a gene: 2. Here the CDR3 DNA reads TGTGCCAGCAGCGCAGGACAGGGGGAGACCCAGTACTTC. It is translated as CASSAGQGETQYF.

The chain carries TRBV7-8 and TRBJ1-1, with D maybe TRBD1 (5 bases). CDR1 and CDR2 (germline): SGHVS, FQNEAQ. This CDR3 contains 14 residues. The V and J ends lost 6 bases and 1 base respectively, with 12 bases between them. The CDR3 sequence: CASRPNQGNTEAFF. CDR3 sequence (DNA): TGTGCCAGCAGACCCAATCAGGGGAACACTGAAGCTTTCTTT.

The V call is TRBV4-2, the J call TRBJ2-1; TRBD2 agrees at 7 bases. The V gene's germline CDR1 is LGHNA and CDR2 YNFKEQ. The CDR3 is made up of 15 amino acids. Trimming removed 7 bases from V and 0 bases from J; junction bases left unmatched: 6. The CDR3, as DNA: TGTGCCAGCACGGAAACGGGGGGCTCCTACAATGAGCAGTTCTTC. Translating gives CASTETGGSYNEQFF.

The rearrangement links TRBV3-1 (or the pseudogene TRBV3-2) to TRBJ2-7, with 11 bases that match TRBD1. Germline V lookup: CDR1 LGHDT, CDR2 YNNKEL (reference sequence). V was pared by 4 bases and J by 1 base, with 6 bases of the junction left unmatched. CDR3 length: 16 amino acids. CDR3 in amino acids: CASSRRGTGGSYEQYF. The CDR3 nucleotides are TGTGCCAGCAGCCGCAGGGGGACAGGGGGGTCCTACGAGCAGTACTTC.

This sequence joins TRBV6-6 and TRBJ1-5; weak D call: TRBD1 (6 bases). Germline V CDR1 and CDR2: MNHNY, SVGAGI (reference sequence). The CDR3 sequence is 14 residues long. Trimming took off 2 bases at V and 4 bases at J, with 9 bases between the two ends. CDR3 nucleotide sequence: TGTGCCAGCAGTTACCTGGACAGTAATCAGCCCCAGCATTTT. Its translation: CASSYLDSNQPQHF.

This sequence joins TRBV7-8 and TRBJ2-1, with 11 bases lining up with TRBD2. In germline, CDR1 is SGHVS, CDR2 FQNEAQ. The CDR3 totals 16 residues. J gave up 3 bases and V 5 bases, and 6 bases lay outside the gene matches. The CDR3 coding sequence is TGTGCCAGCAGCACAGTAGCGGGAGGGTTCTACAATGAGCAGTTCTTC. Protein sequence: CASSTVAGGFYNEQFF.

The chain recombines TRBV5-1 with TRBJ2-7, with 13 positions matching TRBD2. The V gene end was trimmed by 4 bases and the J gene end by 5 bases; junction bases not matched to a gene: 6. CDR1 is SGHRS, CDR2 YFSETQ, per germline. This CDR3 contains 15 residues. For the CDR3, the DNA is TGCGCCAGCAGCCCCGGACTAGCGGGAGCGCACGAGCAGTACTTC. Amino acids: CASSPGLAGAHEQYF.

This chain uses TRBV7-8 with TRBJ1-2; D call uncertain. Trimming shortened V by 1 base and J by 1 base, and 13 bases separated the two germline ends. Germline-derived CDR1 and CDR2 are SGHVS and FQNEAQ. There are 16 residues in the CDR3. The CDR3 here is CASSLVPQFYNYGYTF. CDR3 in DNA: TGTGCCAGCAGCTTAGTTCCCCAATTTTATAACTATGGCTACACCTTC.

The genes are TRBV19 and TRBJ2-1; 9 positions agree with TRBD2. The germline V gene has CDR1 LNHDA and CDR2 SQIVND (reference sequence). J lost 12 bases, V lost 1 base, and 7 bases had no gene match. There are 14 residues in the CDR3. CDR3 loop: CASSIGGLAGRQFF. Here the CDR3 DNA reads TGTGCCAGTAGTATAGGGGGTCTAGCGGGACGGCAGTTCTTC.

This chain joins TRBV2 and TRBJ2-1; D call uncertain. Trimming stripped 8 bases from V and 7 bases from J, with 18 bases between. The germline CDR1 and CDR2 sequences are SNHLY and FYNNEI. This CDR3 has 14 residues. The CDR3 DNA follows: TGTGCCAGCCACAACCCTAGTAGGCCTAATGAGCAGTTCTTC. Amino acids: CASHNPSRPNEQFF.

The CDR3 is CASKEGKSSPLHF. In DNA, the CDR3 is TGTGCCAGCAAGGAGGGAAAGAGTTCACCCCTCCACTTT. This sequence joins TRBV12-3 or TRBV12-4 and TRBJ1-6; D gene ambiguous. V shed 7 bases and J shed 9 bases, with 13 bases lying between them. There are 13 residues in the CDR3.

This chain uses TRBV10-1 with TRBJ2-1, with TRBD2 matching over 11 bases. The J segment lost 7 bases and the V segment lost 11 bases, leaving 7 bases of the junction unmatched. CDR3 length: 13 amino acids. Looked up from germline, CDR1 is WNHNN and CDR2 is SYGVQD (reference sequence). Here the CDR3 DNA reads TGCGCCTCTCGGGCTAGCGGGAGGAATGAGCAGTTCTTC. Protein sequence: CASRASGRNEQFF.

The V gene is TRBV5-5, the J gene TRBJ2-7, with D tentatively TRBD1 (5 bases). Germline CDR1 is SGHKS and CDR2 is YYEKEE (reference sequence). Trimming removed 4 bases from V and 0 bases from J, with 8 bases in between. The length of the CDR3 is 13 residues. The CDR3 protein is CASSPDSSYEQYF. For the CDR3, the DNA is TGTGCCAGCAGCCCAGACAGCTCCTACGAGCAGTACTTC.

The V call is TRBV7-8, the J call TRBJ1-1, with a weak D call TRBD1 (5 bases). With 5 bases removed from V and 1 base from J, the gap between germline ends came to 17 bases. This CDR3 has 16 amino acids. Germline lookup yields CDR1 SGHVS and CDR2 FQNEAQ. Here the CDR3 reads CASSLGHGVRNTEAFF. The CDR3 DNA follows: TGTGCCAGCAGCCTAGGACACGGGGTTAGGAACACTGAAGCTTTCTTT.

The rearrangement uses TRBV4-2 and TRBJ1-6, with 11 positions matching TRBD1. CDR3 size: 15 residues. Germline V gene data show CDR1 as LGHNA and CDR2 as YNFKEQ. With 4 bases clipped from V and 9 bases from J, the junction kept 5 bases outside the gene matches. The CDR3 here is CASSLAGTGGSPLHF. The CDR3 region has the DNA TGTGCCAGCAGCCTAGCCGGGACAGGGGGTTCACCCCTCCACTTT.

CDR3 sequence: CASSLSGVSNQPQHF. CDR3 DNA: TGTGCCAGCAGCTTAAGTGGGGTTAGCAATCAGCCCCAGCATTTT. The chain joins TRBV7-2 to TRBJ1-5; D is uncertain. This CDR3 is built from 15 residues. Trimming stripped 2 bases from V and 0 bases from J, with 8 bases between. Germline V lookup: CDR1 SGHTA, CDR2 FQGNSA.

The chain has TRBV29-1 and TRBJ2-1; 13 positions agree with TRBD2. The germline V gene encodes CDR1 SQVTM and CDR2 ANQGSEA. V gave up 7 bases and J gave up 5 bases; unmatched junction bases: 14. This CDR3 has 17 residues. The CDR3 DNA sequence: TGCAGCGCGGGGGGCGGACTAGCGGGAGCAGGGAACAATGAGCAGTTCTTC. Encoded protein: CSAGGGLAGAGNNEQFF.

The chain uses TRBV6-2 or TRBV6-3 and TRBJ1-4; a weak D match, TRBD1 (5 bases). The germline V and J ends were trimmed by 2 bases and 5 bases, with 9 bases remaining between them. From germline, CDR1 is MNHEY and CDR2 SVGEGT. This CDR3 spans 14 amino acids. The CDR3 here is CASSYRRGNEKLFF. DNA for the CDR3: TGTGCCAGCAGTTACCGACGGGGGAATGAAAAACTGTTTTTT.

This clone was observed a single time. The V call is TRBV10-3, the J call TRBJ1-1, with no clear D. V was pared by 5 bases and J by 5 bases, with 12 bases between. This CDR3 region has 13 residues. Germline V gene sequence: CDR1 ENHRY, CDR2 SYGVKD. The CDR3 region is CAISLGGRTEAFF. The CDR3 nucleotides are TGTGCCATCAGTCTGGGAGGGAGGACTGAAGCTTTCTTT.

Concerning this clone itself: The sample carries other DNA sequences with the same CDR3. The genes are TRBV19 and TRBJ1-1, with D uncertain. Germline lookup yields CDR1 LNHDA and CDR2 SQIVND (reference sequence). The length of the CDR3 is 13 residues. V lost 0 bases and J 3 bases, leaving 5 bases between the germline ends. The CDR3 spells CASSIDRDTEAFF. DNA for the CDR3: TGTGCCAGTAGTATAGATAGGGACACTGAAGCTTTCTTT.